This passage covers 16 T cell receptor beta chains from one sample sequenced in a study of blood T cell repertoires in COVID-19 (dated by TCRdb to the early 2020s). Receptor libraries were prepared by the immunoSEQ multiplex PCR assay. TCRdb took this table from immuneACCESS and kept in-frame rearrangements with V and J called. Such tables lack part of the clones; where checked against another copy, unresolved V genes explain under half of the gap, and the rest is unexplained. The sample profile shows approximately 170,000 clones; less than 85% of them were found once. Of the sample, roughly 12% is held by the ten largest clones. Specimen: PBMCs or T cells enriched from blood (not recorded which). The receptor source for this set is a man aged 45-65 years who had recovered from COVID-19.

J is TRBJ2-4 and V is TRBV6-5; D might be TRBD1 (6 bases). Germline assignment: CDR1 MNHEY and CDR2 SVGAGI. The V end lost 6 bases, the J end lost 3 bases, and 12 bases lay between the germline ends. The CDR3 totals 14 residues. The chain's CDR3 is CASRLRGGKNIQYF. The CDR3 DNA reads TGTGCCAGCAGACTCAGAGGGGGCAAAAACATTCAGTACTTC.

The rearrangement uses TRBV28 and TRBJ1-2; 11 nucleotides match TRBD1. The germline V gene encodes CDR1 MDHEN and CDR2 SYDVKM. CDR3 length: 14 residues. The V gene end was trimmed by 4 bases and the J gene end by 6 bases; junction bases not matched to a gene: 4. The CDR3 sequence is CASSSWTGGDGYTF. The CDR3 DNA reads TGTGCCAGCAGTTCCTGGACAGGGGGCGATGGCTACACCTTC.

The CDR3 loop reads CASSLQDLPNQPQHF. The CDR3 nucleotides read TGCGCCAGCAGCCTCCAGGATCTGCCCAATCAGCCCCAGCATTTT. V gene TRBV4-1 combines with J gene TRBJ1-5; D is uncertain. The germline CDR1 and CDR2 sequences are MGHRA and YSYEKL. V gave up 4 bases and J gave up 3 bases, with 13 bases separating them. CDR3 size: 15 residues.

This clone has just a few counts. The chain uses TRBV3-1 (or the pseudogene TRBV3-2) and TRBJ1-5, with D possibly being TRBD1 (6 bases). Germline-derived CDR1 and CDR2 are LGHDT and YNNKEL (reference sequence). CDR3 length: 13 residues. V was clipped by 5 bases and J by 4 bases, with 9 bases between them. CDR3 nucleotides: TGTGCCAGCAGCAGGACAGTGAATCAGCCCCAGCATTTT. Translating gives CASSRTVNQPQHF.

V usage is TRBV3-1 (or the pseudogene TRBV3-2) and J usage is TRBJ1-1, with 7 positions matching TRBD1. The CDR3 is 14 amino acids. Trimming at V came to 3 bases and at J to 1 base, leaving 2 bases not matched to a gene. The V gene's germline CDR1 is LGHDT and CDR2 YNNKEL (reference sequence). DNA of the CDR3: TGTGCCAGCAGCCACGGGACAGAGAACACTGAAGCTTTCTTT. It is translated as CASSHGTENTEAFF.

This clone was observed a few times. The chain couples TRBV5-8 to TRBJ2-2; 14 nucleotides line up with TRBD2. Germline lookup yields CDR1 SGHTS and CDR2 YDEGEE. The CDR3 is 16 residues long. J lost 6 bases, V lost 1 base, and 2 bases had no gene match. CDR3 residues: CASSLRTSGGSGELFF. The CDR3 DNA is TGTGCCAGCAGCTTGCGGACTAGCGGGGGGTCCGGGGAGCTGTTTTTT.

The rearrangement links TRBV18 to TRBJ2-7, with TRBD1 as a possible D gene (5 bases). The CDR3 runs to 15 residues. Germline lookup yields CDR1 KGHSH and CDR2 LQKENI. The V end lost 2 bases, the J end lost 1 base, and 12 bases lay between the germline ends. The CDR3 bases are TGTGCCAGCTCACCAAGGGGTCAGTCGTCCTACGAGCAGTACTTC. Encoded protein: CASSPRGQSSYEQYF.

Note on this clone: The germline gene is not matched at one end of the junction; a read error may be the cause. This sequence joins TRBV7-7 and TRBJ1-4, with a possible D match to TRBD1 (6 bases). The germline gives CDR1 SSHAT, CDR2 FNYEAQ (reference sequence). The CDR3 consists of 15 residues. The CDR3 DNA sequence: TGTGCTAGCAGCTTCCACAGGGCGGCTAATGAAAAACTGTTTTTT. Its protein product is CASSFHRAANEKLFF.

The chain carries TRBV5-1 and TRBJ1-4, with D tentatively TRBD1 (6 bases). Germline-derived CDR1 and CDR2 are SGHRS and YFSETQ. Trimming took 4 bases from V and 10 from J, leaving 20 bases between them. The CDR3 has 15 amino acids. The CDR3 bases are TGCGCCAGCAGCAGCAACAGGGTGGGGTTTGGAAAACTGTTTTTT. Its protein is CASSSNRVGFGKLFF.

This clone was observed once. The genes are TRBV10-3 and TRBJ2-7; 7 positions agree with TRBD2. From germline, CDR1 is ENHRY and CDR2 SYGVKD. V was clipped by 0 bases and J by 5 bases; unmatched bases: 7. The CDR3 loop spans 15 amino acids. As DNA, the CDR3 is TGTGCCATCAGTGAGTCGGGAGGGGCTAGTGACGAGCAGTACTTC. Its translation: CAISESGGASDEQYF.

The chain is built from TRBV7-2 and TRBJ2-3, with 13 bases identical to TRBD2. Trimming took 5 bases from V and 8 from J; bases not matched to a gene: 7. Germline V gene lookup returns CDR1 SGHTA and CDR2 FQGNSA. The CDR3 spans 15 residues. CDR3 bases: TGTGCCAGCAGCCCCGGACTAGCGGGGGCGGGTACGCAGTATTTT. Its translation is CASSPGLAGAGTQYF.

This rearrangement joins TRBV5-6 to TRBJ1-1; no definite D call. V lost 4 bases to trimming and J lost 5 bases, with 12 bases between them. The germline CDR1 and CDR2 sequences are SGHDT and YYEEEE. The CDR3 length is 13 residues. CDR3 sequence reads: CASSPAAETEAFF. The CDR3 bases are TGTGCCAGCAGCCCGGCGGCGGAGACTGAAGCTTTCTTT.

In DNA form, the CDR3 reads TGCGCCAGCACGACCAGGCGATATCAGCCCCAGCATTTT. This encodes CASTTRRYQPQHF. J is TRBJ1-5 and V is TRBV10-1; no definite D call. V was cut by 7 bases and J by 5 bases, with 12 bases left in between. CDR1 and CDR2 from the germline V gene are WNHNN and SYGVQD (reference sequence). The CDR3 covers 13 residues.

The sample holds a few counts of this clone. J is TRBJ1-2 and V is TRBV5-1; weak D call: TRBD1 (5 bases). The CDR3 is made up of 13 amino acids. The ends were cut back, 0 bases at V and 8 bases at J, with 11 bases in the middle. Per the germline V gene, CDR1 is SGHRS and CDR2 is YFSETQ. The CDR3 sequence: CASSLGTQGGYTF. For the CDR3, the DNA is TGCGCCAGCAGCTTGGGGACACAAGGCGGCTACACCTTC.

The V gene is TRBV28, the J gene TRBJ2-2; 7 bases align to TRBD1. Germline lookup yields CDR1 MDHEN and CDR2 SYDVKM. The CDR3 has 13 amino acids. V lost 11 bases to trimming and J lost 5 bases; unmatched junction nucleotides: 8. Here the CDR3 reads CALGRGRTGELFF. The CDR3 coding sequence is TGTGCCTTGGGAAGGGGGCGGACCGGGGAGCTGTTTTTT.

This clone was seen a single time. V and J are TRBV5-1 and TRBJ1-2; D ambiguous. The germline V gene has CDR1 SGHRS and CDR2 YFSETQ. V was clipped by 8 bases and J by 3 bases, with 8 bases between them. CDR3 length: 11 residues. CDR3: CASREHYGYTF. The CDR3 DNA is TGCGCCAGTAGGGAGCACTATGGCTACACCTTC.